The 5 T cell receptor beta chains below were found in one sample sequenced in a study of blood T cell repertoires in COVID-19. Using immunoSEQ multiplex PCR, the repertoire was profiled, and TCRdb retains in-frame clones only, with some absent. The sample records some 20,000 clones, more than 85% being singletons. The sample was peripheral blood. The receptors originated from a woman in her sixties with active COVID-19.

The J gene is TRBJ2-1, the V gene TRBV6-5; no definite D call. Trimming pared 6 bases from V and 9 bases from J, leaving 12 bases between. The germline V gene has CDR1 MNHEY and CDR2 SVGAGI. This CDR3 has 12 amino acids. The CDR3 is CASSPLSIEQFF. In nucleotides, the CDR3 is TGTGCCAGCAGCCCACTTAGTATTGAGCAGTTCTTC.

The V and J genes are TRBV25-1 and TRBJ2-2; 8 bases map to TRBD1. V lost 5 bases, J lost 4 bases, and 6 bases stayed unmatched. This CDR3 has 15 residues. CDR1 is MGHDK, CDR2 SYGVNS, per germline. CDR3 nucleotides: TGTGCCAGCAGTAGAAAAACAGGGGGCACCGGGGAGCTGTTTTTT. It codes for CASSRKTGGTGELFF.

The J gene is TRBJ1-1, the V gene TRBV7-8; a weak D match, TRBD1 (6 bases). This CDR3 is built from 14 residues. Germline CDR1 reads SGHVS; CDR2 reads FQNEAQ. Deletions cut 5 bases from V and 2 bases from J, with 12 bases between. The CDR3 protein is CASSQSQGNTEAFF. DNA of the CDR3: TGTGCCAGCAGCCAATCACAGGGAAACACTGAAGCTTTCTTT.

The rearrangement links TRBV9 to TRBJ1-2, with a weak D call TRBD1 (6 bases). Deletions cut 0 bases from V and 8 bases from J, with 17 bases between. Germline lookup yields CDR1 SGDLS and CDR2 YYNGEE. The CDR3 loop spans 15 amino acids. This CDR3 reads CASSVEGRTAMGYTF. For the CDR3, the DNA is TGTGCCAGCAGCGTAGAGGGCCGGACAGCGATGGGCTACACCTTC.

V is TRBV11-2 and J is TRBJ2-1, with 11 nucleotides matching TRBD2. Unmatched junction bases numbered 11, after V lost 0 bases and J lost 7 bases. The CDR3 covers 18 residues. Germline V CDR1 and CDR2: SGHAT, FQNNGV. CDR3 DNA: TGTGCCAGCAGCTTAGATCGGGCTAGCGGGGGGCGAGTGAATGAGCAGTTCTTC. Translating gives CASSLDRASGGRVNEQFF.